This T cell receptor beta chain appears in the sequencing data of a study of beta chain features in type 1 diabetes. Overall study context: Comparable age, gender and cell yields were observed in patients relative to healthy donors. Study-level points and caveats: Fewer insertions but more deletions were seen at VDJ junctions in type 1 diabetes patients. Shortening that was moderate but significant affected the TCRB CDR3s of Type 1 diabetes patients in all four CD4+ subsets.

Regarding this clone: Its antigen is currently unknown.

This CDR3 contains 16 residues. Trimming removed 2 bases from V and 4 bases from J; junction bases left unmatched: 8. Germline CDR1 is KGHSH and CDR2 is LQKENI. Isolated RNA was reverse transcribed in full, so expressed TCRB transcripts were sequenced. Libraries were prepared by immunoSEQ multiplex PCR; TCRdb keeps only in-frame clonotypes and omits some of them. The table lists 300,000 to 350,000 clones, 13% of them singletons. A heparinised blood draw that averaged around 100 mL was obtained once from each donor. In all sorted populations, purity surpassed 95%. Sample: naive CD4+ T cells from blood. The origin of this receptor is a woman between 18 and 30 years old with type 1 diabetes. This sequence joins TRBV18 and TRBJ1-5; 7 bases agree with TRBD1. CDR3 bases: TGTGCCAGCTCACCATCGCCGGCAGGGGGGAATCAGCCCCAGCATTTT. This sequence encodes CASSPSPAGGNQPQHF.